Listed below are T cell receptor beta chains from one sample, sequenced in a study of regulatory dendritic cells for organ transplantation. Assay used: immunoSEQ multiplex PCR; TCRdb lists only in-frame clones, some missing. The data show some 29,000 clones, roughly four fifths seen once. Specimen: naive CD4+ T cells from blood. These receptors originate from a human donor in good health. Both conserved end residues are part of each CDR3. The D gene is left open where the match is weak. Clone sizes are given selectively: once, few, many, or a class where the clone is expanded.

D,size,V,J,DNA,CDR3
NA,NA,TRBV2,TRBJ1-6,TGTGCCAGCAAGCAAGTCGGCGGCAATTCACCCCTCCACTTT,CASKQVGGNSPLHF
NA,NA,TRBV15,TRBJ2-2,TGTGCCACCAGCAGAGTTACGAACACCGGGGAGCTGTTTTTT,CATSRVTNTGELFF
NA,NA,TRBV19,TRBJ1-1,TGTGCCAGTAGTCCCTCAGTGAACACTGAAGCTTTCTTT,CASSPSVNTEAFF
NA,NA,TRBV18,TRBJ1-1,TGTGCCAGCTCAGGGACTGCGGACACTGAAGCTTTCTTT,CASSGTADTEAFF
NA,once,TRBV27,TRBJ1-4,TGTGCCAGCAGTTTGGGTCCCGGCAACAGGGAGTTCGAGTTTACCAATGAAAAACTGTTTTTT,CASSLGPGNREFEFTNEKLFF
NA,NA,TRBV5-1,TRBJ1-4,TGCGCCAGCAGCTTAAGGGCAGGGAGGGAAAAACTGTTTTTT,CASSLRAGREKLFF
NA,once,TRBV5-1,TRBJ2-7,TGCGCCAGCAGCTTGGGGGTCGAGGCAGGAGGATCCTACGAGCAGTACTTC,CASSLGVEAGGSYEQYF
TRBD1,NA,TRBV27,TRBJ1-1,TGTGCCAGCAGGGACAGGGGTACCACTGAAGCTTTCTTT,CASRDRGTTEAFF
TRBD1,NA,TRBV5-4,TRBJ2-7,TGTGCCAGCACGCGGACAGGGTGGAGCGAGCAGTACTTC,CASTRTGWSEQYF
NA,NA,TRBV5-6,TRBJ2-7,TGTGCCAGCAGCTTGGTCCCGGCAGGGATAAGCTCCTACGAGCAGTACTTC,CASSLVPAGISSYEQYF
TRBD2,NA,TRBV7-3,TRBJ2-2,TGTGCCAGCAGCTCGGGACTAGCACACACCGGGGAGCTGTTTTTT,CASSSGLAHTGELFF
TRBD1,once,TRBV5-1,TRBJ2-5,TGCGCCAGCAGCTTGGGGCCACAGGGGGCGACTGGGGAGACCCAGTACTTC,CASSLGPQGATGETQYF
NA,NA,TRBV13,TRBJ2-3,TGTGCCAGCAGCCCCCGCGCAGATACGCAGTATTTT,CASSPRADTQYF
NA,few,TRBV5-4,TRBJ1-2,TGTGCCAGCAGCTTACAGGAGCTTGGGGGCTACACCTTC,CASSLQELGGYTF
NA,NA,TRBV7-2,TRBJ1-4,TGTGCCAGCAGCCCGGGGATGGCCAATGAAAAACTGTTTTTT,CASSPGMANEKLFF
NA,once,TRBV9,TRBJ1-3,TGTGCCAGCAGCGTAGCTCCCAGGGGCCAAGAAAACACCATATATTTT,CASSVAPRGQENTIYF
NA,NA,TRBV6-5,TRBJ1-3,TGTGCCAGCAGCAAATCCAGGGGTTCTGGAAACACCATATATTTT,CASSKSRGSGNTIYF
TRBD2,NA,TRBV2,TRBJ2-1,TGTGCCGGGTCGGGTAGCGGGGATTACAATGAGCAGTTCTTC,CAGSGSGDYNEQFF
NA,few,TRBV29-1,TRBJ1-2,TGCAGCGTTTCCGAGGATGGCTATGGCTACACCTTC,CSVSEDGYGYTF
NA,NA,TRBV18,TRBJ1-1,TGTGCCAGCTCACCACTGACAGGGAACACTGAAGCTTTCTTT,CASSPLTGNTEAFF
TRBD2,NA,TRBV29-1,TRBJ2-1,TGCAGCGTTGACCGGCTAGCGGGGGGCAATGAGCAGTTCTTC,CSVDRLAGGNEQFF
TRBD1,NA,TRBV6-1,TRBJ1-6,TGTGCCAGCAGTAGGGACAGTTATAATTCACCCCTCCACTTT,CASSRDSYNSPLHF
TRBD1,NA,TRBV4-1,TRBJ1-5,TGCGCCAGCAGCCGGGGACAGGGTGTCGATCAGCCCCAGCATTTT,CASSRGQGVDQPQHF
NA,NA,TRBV5-1,TRBJ1-1,TGCGCCAGCAGCAAAACAGGGACCTCGAACACTGAAGCTTTCTTT,CASSKTGTSNTEAFF
TRBD1,NA,TRBV18,TRBJ1-4,TGTGCCAGCTCATCACGACAGGGGACTAATGAAAAACTGTTTTTT,CASSSRQGTNEKLFF
TRBD2,NA,TRBV7-7,TRBJ2-2,TGTGCCAGCAGCTCGACTAGCGGGGGGGCCAACACCGGGGAGCTGTTTTTT,CASSSTSGGANTGELFF
NA,NA,TRBV5-5,TRBJ1-4,TGTGCCAGCAGCTTCCAGGGGAGGGTTGAAAAACTGTTTTTT,CASSFQGRVEKLFF
NA,NA,TRBV5-1,TRBJ1-1,TGCGCCAGCAGCTTCAACAGGGAACCTGAAGCTTTCTTT,CASSFNREPEAFF
TRBD2,NA,TRBV2,TRBJ2-7,TGTGCCAGCAGGCCCCTAGCGGGGGGGCCGGACGAGCAGTACTTC,CASRPLAGGPDEQYF
NA,NA,TRBV15,TRBJ1-2,TGTGCCACCAGCTTTGACAGGTTTTCTAACTATGGCTACACCTTC,CATSFDRFSNYGYTF
NA,NA,TRBV5-1,TRBJ1-6,TGCGCCAGCAGCCCCCGGCAGAGGGATAATTCACCCCTCCACTTT,CASSPRQRDNSPLHF
TRBD2,NA,TRBV7-2,TRBJ2-5,TGTGCCAGCAGCTTAGCCCCTGCGGGGGGGGGCTGGGAGACCCAGTACTTC,CASSLAPAGGGWETQYF
NA,NA,TRBV4-1,TRBJ2-7,TGCGCCAGCAGCCAAGTCCCAGGTCCTTCCTACGAGCAGTACTTC,CASSQVPGPSYEQYF
TRBD2,few,TRBV9,TRBJ2-2,TGTGCCAGCAGCGAAAGCGGGATAACGAACACCGGGGAGCTGTTTTTT,CASSESGITNTGELFF
NA,NA,TRBV14,TRBJ2-2,TGTGCCAGCAGCCAAGCGTACGGGGAGCTGTTTTTT,CASSQAYGELFF
NA,NA,TRBV7-8,TRBJ2-3,TGTGCCAGCAGCTTAAGTGGGCAGGGGACAGATACGCAGTATTTT,CASSLSGQGTDTQYF
NA,NA,TRBV7-2,TRBJ2-3,TGTGCCAGCAGCTTACAAGCGGTCACAGATACGCAGTATTTT,CASSLQAVTDTQYF
NA,NA,TRBV19,TRBJ1-1,TGTGCCAGTAGTACCTTGACGGACAGTGAAGCTTTCTTT,CASSTLTDSEAFF
TRBD2,NA,TRBV4-1,TRBJ2-1,TGCGCCAGCAGCCAAGAACACCGGCCTCTAGCGGGGGGGAGCTACAATGAGCAGTTCTTC,CASSQEHRPLAGGSYNEQFF
NA,NA,TRBV7-9,TRBJ1-1,TGTGCCAGCAGTACAATGACAGTCTCTGAAGCTTTCTTT,CASSTMTVSEAFF
TRBD1,NA,TRBV7-9,TRBJ1-4,TGTGCCAGCAGCACAGGGGACAGGGGTTTAACTAATGAAAAACTGTTTTTT,CASSTGDRGLTNEKLFF
NA,NA,TRBV6-1,TRBJ1-1,TGTGCCAGCATTGAAAAGGGAGACACTGAAGCTTTCTTT,CASIEKGDTEAFF
NA,NA,TRBV14,TRBJ2-1,TGTGCCAGCAGCCATCAACAGGGAAATGAGCAGTTCTTC,CASSHQQGNEQFF
NA,NA,TRBV5-8,TRBJ2-3,TGTGCCAGCAGGGCCGAAGTCACAGATACGCAGTATTTT,CASRAEVTDTQYF
TRBD2,NA,TRBV10-3,TRBJ2-3,TGTGCCATCAGTGAGTCGCCTAGCGGGGGGGCCATGGCAGATACGCAGTATTTT,CAISESPSGGAMADTQYF
NA,NA,TRBV2,TRBJ1-2,TGTGCCAGCAGTGAGGTGCGCGGCTACACCTTC,CASSEVRGYTF